The rows below give T cell receptor beta chains drawn from one sample of a study of blood T cells in healthy people across ages. Each CDR3 protein gets one entry after TCRdb re-called the 5' RACE reads with MiXCR. The data contain roughly 650,000 distinct CDR3 sequences, approximately 29% of them singletons. The sequenced sample was blood. These receptors were obtained from a woman of 80 years or more in good health. Each CDR3 is given with its conserved first and last residue.

v_call: TRBV14; cdr3_length: 18; j_call: .; cdr3_aa: CASSQRPLLRDSTYEQYF
v_call: TRBV5-1; cdr3_length: 15; j_call: TRBJ2-7; cdr3_aa: CASSLGAGATYEQYF
v_call: TRBV5-6; cdr3_length: 11; j_call: TRBJ2-5; cdr3_aa: CASIGGRDQYF
v_call: TRBV10-3; cdr3_length: 14; j_call: TRBJ2-7; cdr3_aa: CAISGEQGVYEQYF
v_call: TRBV12-3/TRBV12-4; cdr3_length: 15; j_call: TRBJ1-4; cdr3_aa: CASSFRPGGGEKRFF
v_call: TRBV4-2; cdr3_length: 15; j_call: TRBJ2-7; cdr3_aa: CASSQGPQSDYEQYF
v_call: TRBV20-1; cdr3_length: 14; j_call: TRBJ2-7; cdr3_aa: CSAQTSGVTYEQYF
v_call: TRBV7-2; cdr3_length: 15; j_call: TRBJ1-5; cdr3_aa: CASSLGTRADQPQHF
v_call: TRBV14; cdr3_length: 15; j_call: TRBJ2-3; cdr3_aa: CASSPWTSGGDTQYF
v_call: TRBV6-5; cdr3_length: 16; j_call: TRBJ1-2; cdr3_aa: CASSYFGTGASYGYTF
v_call: TRBV6-5; cdr3_length: 14; j_call: TRBJ1-4; cdr3_aa: CASSYNGNNEKLFF
v_call: TRBV6-5; cdr3_length: 15; j_call: TRBJ2-5; cdr3_aa: CASSGLAGGPVTQYF
v_call: TRBV9; cdr3_length: 17; j_call: TRBJ2-1; cdr3_aa: CASTQGLAGSSYNEQFF
v_call: TRBV2; cdr3_length: 15; j_call: TRBJ2-5; cdr3_aa: CASGGTGKEGETQYF
v_call: TRBV9; cdr3_length: 14; j_call: TRBJ2-3; cdr3_aa: CASSPNGGTDTQYF
v_call: TRBV24-1; cdr3_length: 12; j_call: TRBJ2-3; cdr3_aa: CATSLNGDTQYF
v_call: TRBV20-1; cdr3_length: 12; j_call: TRBJ2-5; cdr3_aa: CSAEGVRETQYF
v_call: TRBV5-4; cdr3_length: 19; j_call: TRBJ2-3; cdr3_aa: CASSQPGLAGGLPTDTQYF
v_call: TRBV6-5; cdr3_length: 14; j_call: TRBJ2-7; cdr3_aa: CASSLRQATYEQYF
v_call: TRBV19; cdr3_length: 13; j_call: TRBJ2-1; cdr3_aa: CASSRTEDNEQFF
v_call: TRBV20-1; cdr3_length: 14; j_call: TRBJ1-4; cdr3_aa: CSARVDREDEKLFF
v_call: TRBV24-1; cdr3_length: 14; j_call: TRBJ1-2; cdr3_aa: CATSTRTGNYGYTF
v_call: TRBV7-2; cdr3_length: 15; j_call: TRBJ2-3; cdr3_aa: CASSFGREWKDTQYF
v_call: TRBV7-9; cdr3_length: 16; j_call: TRBJ1-1; cdr3_aa: CASSLEVAGRSTEAFF
v_call: TRBV7-9; cdr3_length: 15; j_call: .; cdr3_aa: CASSSSGQGLHEQYF
v_call: TRBV30; cdr3_length: 13; j_call: TRBJ2-7; cdr3_aa: CAWSVTGQLEQYF
v_call: TRBV27; cdr3_length: 13; j_call: TRBJ1-1; cdr3_aa: CASSLWRQAEAFF
v_call: TRBV6-1; cdr3_length: 14; j_call: TRBJ2-3; cdr3_aa: CASRTSGVADTQYF
v_call: TRBV9; cdr3_length: 13; j_call: TRBJ1-4; cdr3_aa: CASSVSDEERLFF
v_call: TRBV6-1; cdr3_length: 17; j_call: TRBJ2-2; cdr3_aa: CASRDKEGQGNTGELFF
v_call: TRBV5-6; cdr3_length: 13; j_call: .; cdr3_aa: CASSALTTETQYF
v_call: TRBV29-1; cdr3_length: 12; j_call: TRBJ2-7; cdr3_aa: CSVVGRSNEQYF
v_call: TRBV20-1; cdr3_length: 16; j_call: TRBJ1-4; cdr3_aa: CSARQGAVLANEKLFF
v_call: TRBV20-1; cdr3_length: 14; j_call: TRBJ2-3; cdr3_aa: CSARAGAVRDTQYF
v_call: TRBV6-5; cdr3_length: 15; j_call: TRBJ1-4; cdr3_aa: CASSPTRMLIGSLFF
v_call: TRBV7-8; cdr3_length: 15; j_call: TRBJ1-5; cdr3_aa: CASSLDRGSNRPQHF
v_call: TRBV2; cdr3_length: 15; j_call: TRBJ2-7; cdr3_aa: CASTPGTSGVGEQYF
v_call: TRBV9; cdr3_length: 14; j_call: TRBJ1-5; cdr3_aa: CASSSEGSNQPQHF
v_call: TRBV7-9; cdr3_length: 15; j_call: TRBJ1-2; cdr3_aa: CASSSRPVLHYGYTF
v_call: TRBV30; cdr3_length: 12; j_call: TRBJ1-1; cdr3_aa: CAWSGGETEAFF